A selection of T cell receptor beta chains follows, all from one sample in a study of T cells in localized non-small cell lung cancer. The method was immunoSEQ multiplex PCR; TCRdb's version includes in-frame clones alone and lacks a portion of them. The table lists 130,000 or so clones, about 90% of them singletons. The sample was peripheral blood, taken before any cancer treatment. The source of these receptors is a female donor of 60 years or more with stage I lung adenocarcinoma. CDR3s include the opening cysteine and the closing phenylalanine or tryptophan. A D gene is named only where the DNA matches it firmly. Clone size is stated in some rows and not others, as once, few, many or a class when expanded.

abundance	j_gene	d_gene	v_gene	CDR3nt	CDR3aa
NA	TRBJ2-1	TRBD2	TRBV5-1	TGCGCCAGCAGCTTGGCGACTAGCGACTACAATGAGCAGTTCTTC	CASSLATSDYNEQFF
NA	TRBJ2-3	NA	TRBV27	TGTGCCAGCAGTTTAGGGTTGGGAGATACGCAGTATTTT	CASSLGLGDTQYF
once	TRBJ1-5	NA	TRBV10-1	TGCGCCAGCAGTCAGGGGACTCATCAGCCCCAGCATTTT	CASSQGTHQPQHF
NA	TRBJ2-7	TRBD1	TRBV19	TGTGCCAGTAGTACTCGACAGGGCGGTGGATACTACGAGCAGTACTTC	CASSTRQGGGYYEQYF
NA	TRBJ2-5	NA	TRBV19	TGTGCCAGTAGTATTACGGGGTCAGGGGAGACCCAGTACTTC	CASSITGSGETQYF
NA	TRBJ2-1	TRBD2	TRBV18	TGTGCCAGCTCACCACTACATCTGGCGGGAGCCGTGTACAATGAGCAGTTCTTC	CASSPLHLAGAVYNEQFF
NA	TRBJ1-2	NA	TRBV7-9	TGTGCCAGCAGCTCGTACGCAGGGGATGGCTACACCTTC	CASSSYAGDGYTF
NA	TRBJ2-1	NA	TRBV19	TGTGCCAGTAGTATAGGAAACAGGGTTAATGAGCAGTTCTTC	CASSIGNRVNEQFF
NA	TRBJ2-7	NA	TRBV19	TGTGCCAGTAGTATCCCGGGACACCCTCGGGTGGGGCAGTACTTC	CASSIPGHPRVGQYF
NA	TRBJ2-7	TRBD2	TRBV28	TGTGCCAGCAGTTACCCTAGACTAGCGGGAGGCGAGCAGTACTTC	CASSYPRLAGGEQYF
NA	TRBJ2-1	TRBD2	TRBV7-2	TGTGCCAGCAGCTTACTAGCGGAAAGCTCCTACAATGAGCAGTTCTTC	CASSLLAESSYNEQFF
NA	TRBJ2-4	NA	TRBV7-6	TGTGCCAGCAGCTTATTATCCCGCGTTGTGGGCAAAAACATTCAGTACTTC	CASSLLSRVVGKNIQYF
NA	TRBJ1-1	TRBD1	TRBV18	TGTGCCAGCTCACCGGGACAGGGAATGGGAACTGAAGCTTTCTTT	CASSPGQGMGTEAFF
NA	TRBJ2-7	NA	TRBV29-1	TGCAGCGTTGAGGACCCCTACGAGCAGTACTTC	CSVEDPYEQYF
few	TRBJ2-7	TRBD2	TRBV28	TGTGCCAGCAGAGCTAGCGGGAAAGCGGGTGAGCAGTACTTC	CASRASGKAGEQYF
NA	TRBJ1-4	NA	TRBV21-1	TGTGCCAGCAGCAATATAGTTGCTAATGAAAAACTGTTTTTT	CASSNIVANEKLFF
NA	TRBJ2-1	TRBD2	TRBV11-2	TGTGCCAGCGTCCTAGCGGGAGGCCTGCTAAATGAGCAGTTCTTC	CASVLAGGLLNEQFF
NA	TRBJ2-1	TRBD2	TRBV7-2	TGTGCCAGCAGCTTAGGACTGCTAGCGGGAGTTTATGAGCAGTTCTTC	CASSLGLLAGVYEQFF
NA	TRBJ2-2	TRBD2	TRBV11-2	TGTGCCAGCAGCATCTCTCTGCCTAGCGGGAGTATCACCGGGGAGCTGTTTTTT	CASSISLPSGSITGELFF
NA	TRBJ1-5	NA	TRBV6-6	TGTGCCAGCAGCCTGACAGAGCATCAGCCCCAGCATTTT	CASSLTEHQPQHF
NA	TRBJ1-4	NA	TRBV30	TGTGCCTGGAGTGCCCTGGACGGAGCAACTAATGAAAAACTGTTTTTT	CAWSALDGATNEKLFF
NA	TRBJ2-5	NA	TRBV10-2	TGCGCCAGCAGTGAGTTTACTAGGCAAGAGACCCAGTACTTC	CASSEFTRQETQYF
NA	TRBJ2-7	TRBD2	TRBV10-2	TGCGCCAGTAGGGGAGGGGCCTACGAGCAGTACTTC	CASRGGAYEQYF
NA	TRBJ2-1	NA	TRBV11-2	TGTGCCAGCAGCACCAATGAGCAGTTCTTC	CASSTNEQFF
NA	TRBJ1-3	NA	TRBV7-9	TGTGCCAGCAGCTTAGAGGGAAACTCTGGAAACACCATATATTTT	CASSLEGNSGNTIYF
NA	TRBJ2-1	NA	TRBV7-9	TGTGCCAGCAGCTTAGTATCCAGCGGGTATTACAATGAGCAGTTCTTC	CASSLVSSGYYNEQFF
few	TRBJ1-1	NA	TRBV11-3	TGTGCCAGCAGCCCAACCCAAGGGACTGAAGCTTTCTTT	CASSPTQGTEAFF
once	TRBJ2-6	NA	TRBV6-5	TGTGCCAGCGCCAGACTGGGCTCTGGGGCCAACGTCCTGACTTTC	CASARLGSGANVLTF
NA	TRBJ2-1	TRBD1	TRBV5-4	TGTGCCAGCAGCTTTCGGACAGGGGTTAACGATGAGCAGTTCTTC	CASSFRTGVNDEQFF
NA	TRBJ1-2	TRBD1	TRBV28	TGTGCCAGCAGTCCTGGCAGGGGGCGCGATGGCTACACCTTC	CASSPGRGRDGYTF
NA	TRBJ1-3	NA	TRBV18	TGTGCCAGCTCACCATGGGACTCGGGAAACACCATATATTTT	CASSPWDSGNTIYF
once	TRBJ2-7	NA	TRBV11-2	TGTGCCAGCAGTTTAGATGCTGGGGGGCGCTTCGAGCAGTACTTC	CASSLDAGGRFEQYF
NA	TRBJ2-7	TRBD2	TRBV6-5	TGTGCCAGCAGAGGCGGGGCTAGCGGGACTGAGCAGTACTTC	CASRGGASGTEQYF
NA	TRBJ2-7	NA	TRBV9	TGTGCCAGCAGCGTGAGGGAGTTAAGGGAGGAGCAGTACTTC	CASSVRELREEQYF
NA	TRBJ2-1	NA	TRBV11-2	TGTGCCAGCAGCGTTAGCGATAGCTCCTACAATGAGCAGTTCTTC	CASSVSDSSYNEQFF
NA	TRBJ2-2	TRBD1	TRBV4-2	TGTGCCAGCAGCCACCCTCAAAGGGGGGACAGGGGGCTTCACGGGGAGCTGTTTTTT	CASSHPQRGDRGLHGELFF
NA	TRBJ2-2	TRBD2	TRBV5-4	TGTGCCAGCAGCTTGGATGCGGGAGGCAACGGGGAGCTGTTTTTT	CASSLDAGGNGELFF
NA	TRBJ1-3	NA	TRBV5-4	TGTGCCAGCAGCCCCCGACGACAGGACGGAAACACCATATATTTT	CASSPRRQDGNTIYF
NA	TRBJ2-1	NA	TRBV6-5	TGTGCCAGCAGCCTCCGAATAGATGAGCAGTTCTTC	CASSLRIDEQFF
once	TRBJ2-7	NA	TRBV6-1	TGTGCCAGCAGCGCCGGGGTCGAGCAGTACTTC	CASSAGVEQYF
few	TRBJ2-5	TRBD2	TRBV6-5	TGTGCCAGCAGAGCGGGACTAGCGACGGAGACCCAGTACTTC	CASRAGLATETQYF
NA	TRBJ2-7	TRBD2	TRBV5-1	TGCGCCAGCAGCTCGGGACTAGCGGGAGGAGGTGTCTACGAGCAGTACTTC	CASSSGLAGGGVYEQYF
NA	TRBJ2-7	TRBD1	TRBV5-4	TGTGCCAGCAGCCCTAGCTGGGACAGGATCTACGAGCAGTACTTC	CASSPSWDRIYEQYF
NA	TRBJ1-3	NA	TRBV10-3	TGTGCCACCCGGGAGAGCTCTGGAAACACCATATATTTT	CATRESSGNTIYF
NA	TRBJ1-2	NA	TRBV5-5	TGTGCCAGCAGCTTGCGAGTCGGATCGTTTGGCTACACCTTC	CASSLRVGSFGYTF
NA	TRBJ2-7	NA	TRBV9	TGTGCCAGCAGCGTAGATTGGGGGAGCGAGCAGTACTTC	CASSVDWGSEQYF
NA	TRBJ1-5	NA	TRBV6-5	TGTGCCAGCAGTTACTCAGGGGGGGCTCAGCCCCAGCATTTT	CASSYSGGAQPQHF
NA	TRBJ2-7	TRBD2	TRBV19	TGTGCCAGTAGACGACTAGCGGGCGCCTACGAGCAGTACTTC	CASRRLAGAYEQYF
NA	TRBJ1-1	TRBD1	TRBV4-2	TGTGCCAGCAAGGGGGCGGGGAACACTGAAGCTTTCTTT	CASKGAGNTEAFF
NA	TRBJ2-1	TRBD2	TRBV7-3	TGTGCCAGCAGCCCTCCGGGACTACCCCACAATGAGCAGTTCTTC	CASSPPGLPHNEQFF
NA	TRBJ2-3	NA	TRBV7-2	TGTGCCAGCAAAACTAGGGGCCGCACAGATACGCAGTATTTT	CASKTRGRTDTQYF